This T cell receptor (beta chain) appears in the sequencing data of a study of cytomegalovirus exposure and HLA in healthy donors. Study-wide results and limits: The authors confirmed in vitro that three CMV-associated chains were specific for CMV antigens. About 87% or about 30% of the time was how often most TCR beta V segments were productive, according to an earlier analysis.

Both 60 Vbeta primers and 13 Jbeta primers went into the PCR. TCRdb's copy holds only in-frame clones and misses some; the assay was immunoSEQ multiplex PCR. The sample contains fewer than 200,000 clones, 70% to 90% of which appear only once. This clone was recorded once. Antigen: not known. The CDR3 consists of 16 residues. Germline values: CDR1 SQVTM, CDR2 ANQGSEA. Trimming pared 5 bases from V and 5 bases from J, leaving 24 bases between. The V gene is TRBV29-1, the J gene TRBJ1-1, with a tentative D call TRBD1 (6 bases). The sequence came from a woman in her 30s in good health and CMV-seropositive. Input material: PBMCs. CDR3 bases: TGCAGCGTTTTGGGGGCAGCGAGGGTTCTGCGGACTGAAGCTTTCTTT. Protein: CSVLGAARVLRTEAFF. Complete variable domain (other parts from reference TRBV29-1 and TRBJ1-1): SAVISQKPSRDICQRGTSLTIQCQVDSQVTMMFWYRQQPGQSLTLIATANQGSEATYESGFVIDKFPISRPNLTFSTLTVSNMSPEDSSIYLCSVLGAARVLRTEAFFGQGTRLTVV.